A selection of T cell receptor beta chains follows, all from one sample in a study of early T cells in non-severe SARS-CoV-2 infection. TCRdb processed the 5' RACE reads anew with MiXCR; each CDR3 protein has one entry. This sample has about 60,000 distinct CDR3 sequences, with less than 20% found just once. The input for sequencing was whole blood, taken at baseline. The origin of the receptors is an adult who was a healthcare worker with PCR-confirmed SARS-CoV-2 infection or an uninfected control (not recorded which). The CDR3 runs from the conserved cysteine through the conserved F or W. D genes are given only for firm matches. Not all rows give a size; the values are once, few, many and, for expanded clones, a class.

>TRBV29-1|.|few|TRBJ2-3
CSVIQGVGTDTQYF
TGCAGCGTGATTCAGGGTGTCGGGACAGATACGCAGTATTTT
>TRBV7-8|.|.|TRBJ2-2
CASSGWQGNTGELFF
TGTGCCAGCAGCGGGTGGCAGGGGAACACCGGGGAGCTGTTTTTT
>TRBV11-2|.|.|TRBJ2-2
CASSLEQAWELFF
TGTGCCAGCAGCTTAGAGCAGGCCTGGGAGCTGTTTTTT
>TRBV24-1|.|.|TRBJ1-5
CATSRGNNQPQHF
TGTGCCACCAGCAGGGGTAACAATCAGCCCCAGCATTTT
>TRBV6-6|.|few|TRBJ2-5
CASSRSGAGQETQYF
TGTGCCAGCAGCAGGAGTGGGGCGGGCCAAGAGACCCAGTACTTC
>TRBV18|TRBD1|.|TRBJ2-7
CASSPGTGSVTNYEQYF
TGTGCCAGCTCACCAGGGACAGGGAGCGTCACGAACTACGAGCAGTACTTC
>TRBV7-6|TRBD2|.|TRBJ2-2
CASSSLHPGVAGIDTGELFF
TGTGCCAGCAGCTCCCTACACCCCGGTGTAGCGGGAATCGACACCGGGGAGCTGTTTTTT
>TRBV2|.|.|TRBJ1-1
CASSGEANTEAFF
TGTGCCAGCAGTGGGGAGGCGAACACTGAAGCTTTCTTT
>TRBV20-1|.|many|TRBJ1-2
CSAGNRRDASYGYTF
TGCAGTGCCGGGAACCGTAGGGACGCTAGCTATGGCTACACCTTC
>TRBV19|.|few|TRBJ2-7
CASSAGPASYEQYF
TGTGCCAGTAGCGCAGGGCCTGCTTCCTACGAGCAGTACTTC
>TRBV19|TRBD1|.|TRBJ1-5
CASSMGQGNNQPQHF
TGTGCCAGTAGTATGGGACAGGGCAACAATCAGCCCCAGCATTTT
>TRBV6-6|.|.|TRBJ1-2
CASSYSDRALYGYTF
TGTGCCAGCAGTTACTCGGACAGAGCACTTTATGGCTACACCTTC
>TRBV29-1|.|many|TRBJ2-1
CSGSSARGNEQFF
TGCAGCGGGTCGTCGGCGAGAGGCAATGAGCAGTTCTTC
>TRBV24-1|.|.|TRBJ2-3
CATSLGSLGGRADTQYF
TGTGCCACCAGTCTCGGTTCCCTAGGCGGTCGCGCAGATACGCAGTATTTT
>TRBV21-1|.|medium-sized|TRBJ1-2
CATTQGHNGGYTF
TGTGCCACCACCCAGGGGCATAATGGAGGCTACACCTTC
>TRBV20-1|.|many|TRBJ2-5
CSARRFEGIQETQYF
TGCAGTGCTCGCCGCTTTGAGGGGATACAAGAGACCCAGTACTTC
>TRBV5-7|.|once|TRBJ2-1
CAMVGEGNEQFF
TGTGCCATGGTGGGCGAGGGCAATGAGCAGTTCTTC
>TRBV4-2|TRBD2|few|TRBJ2-7
CASSQQRGSYEQYF
TGTGCCAGCAGCCAACAGCGGGGCTCCTACGAGCAGTACTTC
>TRBV7-2|.|few|TRBJ2-1
CASSLAFGQFF
TGTGCCAGCAGCTTAGCATTTGGGCAGTTCTTC
>TRBV12-3/TRBV12-4|TRBD2|few|TRBJ2-5
CASSLPPRLAGGRETQYF
TGTGCCAGCAGTTTACCCCCTAGACTAGCGGGAGGGCGAGAGACCCAGTACTTC
>TRBV28|TRBD1|many|TRBJ2-1
CASTRPGTGINEQFF
TGTGCCAGCACTCGACCCGGGACAGGTATTAATGAGCAGTTCTTC
>TRBV9|.|many|TRBJ2-1
CASDNGNEQFF
TGTGCCAGTGACAACGGGAATGAGCAGTTCTTC
>TRBV7-2|TRBD1|.|TRBJ1-1
CASSPRDRGYTEAFF
TGTGCCAGCAGCCCTCGAGACAGGGGTTATACTGAAGCTTTCTTT
>TRBV12-3/TRBV12-4|.|few|TRBJ2-7
CASSPGTAQYEQYF
TGTGCCAGCAGTCCCGGGACTGCACAGTACGAGCAGTACTTC
>TRBV12-3/TRBV12-4|TRBD1|.|TRBJ1-4
CASRRTGGSGEKLFF
TGTGCCAGCAGGAGAACAGGGGGCTCTGGGGAAAAACTGTTTTTT
>TRBV28|.|many|TRBJ2-1
CASLQSGISYNEQFF
TGTGCCAGTCTTCAAAGCGGAATCTCCTACAATGAGCAGTTCTTC
>TRBV7-2|TRBD1|few|TRBJ1-5
CASSLTGEGSNQPQHF
TGTGCCAGCAGCTTAACAGGGGAGGGAAGCAATCAGCCCCAGCATTTT
>TRBV12-3/TRBV12-4|.|many|TRBJ2-5
CASSLQETQYF
TGTGCCAGCAGTTTGCAAGAGACCCAGTACTTC
>TRBV24-1|.|few|TRBJ2-1
CATSESGARDEQFF
TGTGCCACCAGTGAGTCAGGGGCAAGGGATGAGCAGTTCTTC
>TRBV11-2|.|few|TRBJ1-1
CASSLQMVTEAFF
TGTGCCAGCAGCTTACAGATGGTTACTGAAGCTTTCTTT
>TRBV2|.|few|TRBJ1-5
CASSEFSGSNQPQHF
TGTGCCAGCAGTGAATTCTCGGGTAGCAATCAGCCCCAGCATTTT
>TRBV10-1|.|.|TRBJ2-3
CASSDSKITDTQYF
TGCGCCAGCAGTGACAGTAAAATCACAGATACGCAGTATTTT
>TRBV29-1|.|many|TRBJ2-3
CSVEEGTGSGWADTQYF
TGCAGCGTTGAAGAAGGGACTGGCTCTGGATGGGCAGATACGCAGTATTTT
>TRBV20-1|TRBD1|.|TRBJ2-7
CSMKVTGGVYEQYF
TGCAGTATGAAAGTGACAGGGGGCGTCTACGAGCAGTACTTC
>TRBV7-9|.|few|TRBJ2-3
CASSFAYTQYF
TGTGCCAGCAGCTTCGCCTATACGCAGTATTTT
>TRBV6-6|.|.|TRBJ2-2
CASSSRANTGELFF
TGTGCCAGCAGTTCCAGAGCGAACACCGGGGAGCTGTTTTTT
>TRBV20-1|TRBD2|.|TRBJ2-3
CSARGLAGFSDTQYF
TGCAGTGCTAGAGGGCTAGCGGGTTTTTCAGATACGCAGTATTTT
>TRBV24-1|TRBD2|.|TRBJ2-5
CATSEGLAGATQYF
TGTGCCACCAGTGAAGGGCTAGCGGGGGCGACCCAGTACTTC
>TRBV20-1|.|.|TRBJ2-7
CSAQKTYEQYF
TGCAGTGCTCAGAAGACCTACGAGCAGTACTTC
>TRBV12-3/TRBV12-4|.|.|TRBJ2-1
CASSPPSGSSYNEQFF
TGTGCCAGCAGCCCACCGAGCGGCAGCTCCTACAATGAGCAGTTCTTC
>TRBV5-1|.|few|TRBJ2-5
CASSLGPQETQYF
TGCGCCAGCAGCTTGGGACCTCAAGAGACCCAGTACTTC
>TRBV6-5|TRBD1|.|TRBJ1-1
CASSYSFQGATTEAFF
TGTGCCAGCAGTTACTCGTTCCAGGGGGCGACCACTGAAGCTTTCTTT
>TRBV29-1|.|.|TRBJ2-1
CSVGPALGEQFF
TGCAGCGTAGGTCCAGCCCTAGGGGAGCAGTTCTTC
>TRBV29-1|.|.|TRBJ1-3
CSVADRRSGNTIYF
TGCAGCGTGGCTGACAGACGCTCTGGAAACACCATATATTTT
>TRBV5-5|TRBD2|.|TRBJ2-1
CASSAAGLENEQFF
TGTGCCAGCAGCGCGGCGGGACTAGAGAATGAGCAGTTCTTC
>TRBV4-2|TRBD2|few|TRBJ2-1
CASSQAPLAGGSNEQFF
TGTGCCAGCAGCCAAGCTCCCCTAGCGGGGGGGAGCAATGAGCAGTTCTTC
>TRBV6-5|.|.|TRBJ2-1
CASRALTREQFF
TGTGCCAGCAGGGCCCTAACGAGGGAGCAGTTCTTC
>TRBV6-8|TRBD1|.|TRBJ2-7
CASRPRQGTTYEQYF
TGTGCCAGCAGACCTAGACAGGGAACCACCTACGAGCAGTACTTC
>TRBV28|.|few|TRBJ2-1
CASSPRGGVGDNEQFF
TGTGCCAGCAGTCCACGGGGCGGGGTAGGGGACAATGAGCAGTTCTTC
>TRBV7-6|.|.|TRBJ2-7
CASSFGHYEQYF
TGTGCCAGCAGCTTCGGGCACTACGAGCAGTACTTC
>TRBV13|.|.|TRBJ2-2
CASSLEAGLNTGELFF
TGTGCCAGCAGCTTAGAGGCTGGTCTCAACACCGGGGAGCTGTTTTTT
>TRBV3-1|.|few|TRBJ2-1
CASSYSNGNEQFF
TGTGCCAGCAGCTACTCTAATGGGAATGAGCAGTTCTTC
>TRBV5-1|.|few|TRBJ1-6
CASSSDGRSYNSPLHF
TGCGCCAGCAGCTCCGACGGACGGTCCTATAATTCACCCCTCCACTTT
>TRBV7-9|TRBD1|many|TRBJ2-3
CASTQGVEGTDTQYF
TGTGCCAGCACCCAGGGGGTAGAAGGCACAGATACGCAGTATTTT
>TRBV5-1|.|few|TRBJ2-4
CASSPGRAYKNIQYF
TGCGCCAGCAGCCCGGGGCGCGCCTACAAAAACATTCAGTACTTC